The present entry profiles one TCR beta chain with its context. The antigen is unknown. The V and J ends lost 7 bases and 5 bases respectively, with 15 bases between them. Germline lookup yields CDR1 DFQATT and CDR2 SNEGSKA (reference sequence). The CDR3 spans 13 residues. TCR beta VDJ and CDR3 were profiled, and genomic DNA was the template. In TCRdb, the reads were re-called with MiXCR into one record per CDR3 protein. The sample holds 250,000 to 350,000 distinct CDR3 sequences, 55% to 65% seen once. The data were taken from a study of CD8+CD57+ T cells in acquired aplastic anemia. About the research overall: The sorted CD4+ and CD8+ cells yielded an average approximately 3 ug of DNA.

Study observations and caveats: Patients shared about 30 CD8+ CDR3 sequences with controls. With respect to CD8+ Simpson's diversity, patients and controls did not differ significantly.

The chain uses TRBV20-1 and TRBJ2-1; D remains unclear. What was sequenced was sorted CD4+, CD8+, or CD8+CD57+ T cells (not recorded which) from PBMCs. The sequence came from a human donor with severe aplastic anemia or a healthy control (not recorded which). This CDR3 reads CSVSGLGDNEQFF. The CDR3 bases are TGCAGTGTTTCGGGCCTGGGCGACAATGAGCAGTTCTTC.